Shown below are 17 T cell receptor beta chains from a single sample sequenced in a study of blood T cell repertoires in COVID-19. Profiled with immunoSEQ multiplex PCR; TCRdb holds only in-frame clones, not every one. The sample contains 200,000 to 300,000 clones, 80% to 95% of which appear only once. Input material: peripheral blood. Source of these receptors: a man aged 30 to 39 with COVID-19, enrolled during active disease.

The V call is TRBV5-1, the J call TRBJ1-2; the D is unclear. This CDR3 has 13 amino acids. V lost 0 bases and J 4 bases, leaving 7 bases between the germline ends. Germline V gene sequence: CDR1 SGHRS, CDR2 YFSETQ. The CDR3 DNA reads TGCGCCAGCAGCTTGGGTGAGGCCTATGGCTACACCTTC. Protein: CASSLGEAYGYTF.

J is TRBJ1-2 and V is TRBV9; no clear D. This CDR3 comprises 15 residues. V shed 0 bases and J shed 0 bases, with 9 bases lying between them. CDR1 is SGDLS and CDR2 is YYNGEE in the germline V gene. The DNA of the CDR3 is TGTGCCAGCAGCGTAGTGAACAGTCCTAACTATGGCTACACCTTC. This translates into CASSVVNSPNYGYTF.

The J gene is TRBJ2-7, the V gene TRBV11-3; 9 nucleotides agree with TRBD1. From germline, CDR1 is SGHNT and CDR2 YENEEA. The CDR3 has 13 amino acids. V shed 4 bases and J 6 bases; nucleotides not matched to a gene: 4. This CDR3 is CASSWGQGTEQYF. DNA of the CDR3: TGTGCCAGCAGCTGGGGACAGGGTACCGAGCAGTACTTC. The full variable domain, in which reference TRBV11-3 and TRBJ2-7 provide the parts outside the CDR3, is EAGVVQSPRYKIIEKKQPVAFWCNPISGHNTLYWYLQNLGQGPELLIRYENEEAVDDSQLPKDRFSAERLKGVDSTLKIQPAELGDSAVYLCASSWGQGTEQYFGPGTRLTVT.

This chain connects TRBV24-1 to TRBJ1-6; TRBD1 might be the D (5 bases). CDR1 is KGHDR and CDR2 is SFDVKD in the germline V gene. V was trimmed by 9 bases and J by 5 bases, leaving 13 bases between them. The CDR3 consists of 14 residues. The CDR3 DNA follows: TGTGCCACCGTTCGGGGACTCAATAATTCACCCCTCCACTTT. It specifies CATVRGLNNSPLHF.

The gene calls are TRBV25-1 and TRBJ1-4; 7 bases align to TRBD1. J lost 8 bases, V lost 6 bases, and 12 bases had no gene match. Germline V CDR1 and CDR2: MGHDK, SYGVNS. CDR3 length: 15 amino acids. The CDR3 loop reads CASRVNRAQGEKLFF. In DNA, the CDR3 is TGTGCCAGCAGAGTAAACAGGGCACAGGGGGAAAAACTGTTTTTT.

The chain employs TRBV5-4 and TRBJ2-3; 12 bases are a match to TRBD1. J lost 2 bases, V lost 4 bases, and 8 bases had no gene match. CDR1 is SGHNT and CDR2 is YYREEE in the germline V gene (reference sequence). CDR3 length: 17 residues. Here the CDR3 DNA reads TGTGCCAGCAGCCGACCGGGACAGGGGGCCTCCACAGATACGCAGTATTTT. As protein: CASSRPGQGASTDTQYF.

The V call is TRBV10-3, the J call TRBJ2-7, with D possibly TRBD1 on 6 matching bases. Germline CDR1 and CDR2: ENHRY and SYGVKD. V gave up 2 bases and J gave up 3 bases, with 11 bases separating them. The CDR3 sequence is 14 residues long. CDR3 sequence: CAISEGQIHYEQYF. The CDR3 bases are TGTGCCATCAGTGAGGGACAGATACACTACGAGCAGTACTTC.

The chain carries TRBV19 and TRBJ1-1; 9 bases are a match to TRBD1. Germline V gene lookup returns CDR1 LNHDA and CDR2 SQIVND (reference sequence). Losses at the gene ends were 5 bases for V and 8 bases for J; bases not matched to a gene: 6. CDR3 length equals 13 residues. As DNA, the CDR3 is TGTGCCAGTAGTCGACAGGGGGTGGTCGAAGCTTTCTTT. It is translated as CASSRQGVVEAFF.

This rearrangement joins TRBV3-1 (or the pseudogene TRBV3-2) to TRBJ1-6; 10 bases agree with TRBD1. Germline V lookup: CDR1 LGHDT, CDR2 YNNKEL (reference sequence). The CDR3 has 16 residues. The junction had 6 bases not matched to a gene; V was cut back by 1 base and J by 9 bases. The CDR3 loop is CASSQVGQGDRSPLHF. The CDR3 nucleotides read TGTGCCAGCAGCCAAGTTGGACAGGGGGATCGTTCACCCCTCCACTTT.

The chain uses TRBV14 and TRBJ1-6, with 11 bases matching TRBD1. Germline V gene sequence: CDR1 SGHDN, CDR2 FVKESK. The junction had 3 bases not matched to a gene; V was cut back by 2 bases and J by 6 bases. The CDR3 runs 16 residues. CDR3 sequence (DNA): TGTGCCAGCAGCCAACGGACAGGGGGCACTAATTCACCCCTCCACTTT. It encodes CASSQRTGGTNSPLHF.

The V gene is TRBV30, the J gene TRBJ1-2, with D possibly being TRBD1 (5 bases). Germline assignment: CDR1 GTSNPN and CDR2 SVGIG (reference sequence). The CDR3 totals 12 residues. V dropped 5 bases and J dropped 7 bases, with 14 bases sitting between them. In DNA form, the CDR3 reads TGTGCCTGGGACCTAACGGGGGGTGGCTACACCTTC. This translates into CAWDLTGGGYTF. Full variable domain (rest looked up from reference TRBV30 and TRBJ1-2): SQTIHQWPATLVQPVGSPLSLECTVEGTSNPNLYWYRQAAGRGLQLLFYSVGIGQISSEVPQNLSASRPQDRQFILSSKKLLLSDSGFYLCAWDLTGGGYTFGSGTRLTVV.

This chain joins TRBV19 and TRBJ2-1, with 10 bases aligning to TRBD2. There are 15 residues in the CDR3. Looked up from germline, CDR1 is LNHDA and CDR2 is SQIVND (reference sequence). The V and J ends lost 2 bases and 10 bases, in that order; junction bases with no gene match: 8. The chain's CDR3 is CASSITASGGEEQFF. The CDR3 nucleotides are TGTGCCAGTAGTATAACGGCTAGCGGGGGTGAGGAGCAGTTCTTC.

CDR3 sequence: CASSSGAGSNSPLHF. DNA for the CDR3: TGCGCCAGCAGCTCAGGGGCAGGGTCAAATTCACCCCTCCACTTT. The rearrangement joins TRBV5-1 to TRBJ1-6; maybe TRBD1 (6 bases). V was cut by 3 bases and J by 7 bases, with 14 bases left in between. The CDR3 length is 15 residues. Germline-derived CDR1 and CDR2 are SGHRS and YFSETQ.

This chain uses TRBV4-2 with TRBJ2-1; 11 bases match TRBD2. This CDR3 has 16 amino acids. J lost 2 bases, V lost 1 base, and 1 base had no gene match. Germline loops: CDR1 LGHNA, CDR2 YNFKEQ. DNA for the CDR3: TGTGCCAGCAGCCAAGTAGCGGGGGGGACCTACAATGAGCAGTTCTTC. Amino acids: CASSQVAGGTYNEQFF.

The chain has TRBV9 and TRBJ1-2; a possible D gene is TRBD1 (5 bases). The V end was cut by 0 bases, the J end by 6 bases, with 15 bases between. Germline V CDR1 and CDR2: SGDLS, YYNGEE. The CDR3 runs to 15 residues. The DNA for the CDR3 is TGTGCCAGCAGCGTAGCTCTCGACAGCTCTAATGGCTACACCTTC. This codes for CASSVALDSSNGYTF.

This chain connects TRBV7-3 to TRBJ1-2; possibly TRBD1 for D (6 bases). Deletions cut 6 bases from V and 5 bases from J, with 16 bases between. The CDR3 runs to 14 residues. The germline V gene encodes CDR1 SGHTA and CDR2 FQGTGA. In DNA, the CDR3 is TGTGCCAGCAGTCCGGGGGGCGAGACTTATGGCTACACCTTC. Its protein product is CASSPGGETYGYTF.

This clone was seen a single time. The chain couples TRBV9 to TRBJ2-2; 7 positions match TRBD2. J gave up 4 bases and V 4 bases, and 4 bases lay outside the gene matches. The CDR3 spans 14 residues. Germline assignment: CDR1 SGDLS and CDR2 YYNGEE. The CDR3 sequence: CASSSRTSTGELFF. CDR3 in DNA: TGTGCCAGCAGCTCGCGGACTAGCACCGGGGAGCTGTTTTTT.